Given below is one TCR beta chain in context. Its matching antigen is unknown. PCR amplification relied on 60 Vbeta primers (plus 13 Jbeta primers). Data came from immunoSEQ multiplex PCR; TCRdb stores just in-frame clones and leaves some out. The sample carries 140,000 or so clones, 70% to 90% recorded once. This CDR3 region has 14 residues. Germline values: CDR1 SGHAT, CDR2 FQNNGV. The ends were cut back, 0 bases at V and 6 bases at J, with 9 bases in the middle. These data belong to a study of cytomegalovirus exposure and HLA in healthy donors. Study as a whole: Approximately 190 million T cells yielded approximately 100 million unique TCR beta sequences, as an earlier analysis found. Notes on the study in general: Researchers catalogued over 150 TCR beta chains as cytomegalovirus-associated.

The donors comprised healthy bone marrow donors. The receptor comes from a woman aged 40 to 50 in good health and CMV-seropositive. V gene TRBV11-2 combines with J gene TRBJ2-4; tentative D call: TRBD2 (6 bases). What was sequenced was PBMCs. The CDR3 DNA is TGTGCCAGCAGCTTAGATGTTAGCGGAAACATTCAGTACTTC. It is translated as CASSLDVSGNIQYF.